This T cell receptor (beta chain) is drawn from a study of blood T cell repertoires in COVID-19. Assay used: immunoSEQ multiplex PCR; TCRdb lists only in-frame clones, some missing. Of roughly 40,000 clones listed, roughly 84% are singletons. The CDR3 is 13 residues long. V gave up 1 base and J gave up 4 bases, with 8 bases separating them. The germline CDR1 and CDR2 sequences are MGHRA and YSYEKL. The sequenced material came from peripheral blood. The TCR was taken from a human donor in a cohort sampled during active COVID-19. The rearrangement uses TRBV4-1 and TRBJ2-7; unclear D gene. CDR3 residues: CASSQGSEYEQYF. The CDR3, as DNA: TGCGCCAGCAGCCAAGGGAGCGAATACGAGCAGTACTTC.